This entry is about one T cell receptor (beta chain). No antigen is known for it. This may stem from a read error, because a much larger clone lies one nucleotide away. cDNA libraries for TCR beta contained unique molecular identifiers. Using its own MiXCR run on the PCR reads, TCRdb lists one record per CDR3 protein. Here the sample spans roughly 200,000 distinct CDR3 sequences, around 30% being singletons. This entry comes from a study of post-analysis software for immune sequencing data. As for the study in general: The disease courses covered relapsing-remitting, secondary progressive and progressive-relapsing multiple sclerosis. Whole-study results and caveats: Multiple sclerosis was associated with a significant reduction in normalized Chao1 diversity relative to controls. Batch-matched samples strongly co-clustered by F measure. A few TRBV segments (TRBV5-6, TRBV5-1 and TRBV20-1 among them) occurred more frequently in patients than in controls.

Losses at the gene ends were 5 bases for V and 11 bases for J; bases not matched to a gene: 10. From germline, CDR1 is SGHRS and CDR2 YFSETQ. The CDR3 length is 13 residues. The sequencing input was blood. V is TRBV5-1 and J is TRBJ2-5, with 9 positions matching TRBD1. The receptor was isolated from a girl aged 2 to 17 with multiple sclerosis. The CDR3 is CASSTTGGNEQYF. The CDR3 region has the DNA TGCGCCAGCAGTACGACAGGGGGGAATGAGCAGTACTTC.